This TCR beta chain is drawn from a study of shared clonotypes between healthy human individuals (dated by TCRdb to about 2020). In terms of the full investigation: Three men and a couple of women, aged 18 to 49 years, made up the cohort. For each donor, CD4 naive and CD4 memory were each given three plates, CD8 naive was given two plates, and CD8 memory was given one plate. Different laboratories and diverse techniques were used to prepare libraries and sequence TCR repertoires, to increase sequencing depth and limit assay-specific biases. Per donor, leukapheresis produced somewhere between about 0.8 and 9.5 billion PBMCs. To estimate repertoire size and how much clonotype sharing occurs between individuals, the study deeply sequenced the blood TCR repertoires of about 5 healthy adults. The investigation overall reported the following: Based on pairwise subsampling, the degree of clonotype sharing among donors was expected to be affected by sequencing depth. When four donors were compared, the shared fraction of clonotypes was 5% to 6.5% for naive CD4, 3.5% to 4% for naive CD8, 2% to 2.5% for memory CD4, and less than 0.45% for memory CD8. Naive subsets generally had larger estimated clonotype richness than memory subsets. Rarefaction of sorted-subset datasets indicated incomplete sequencing despite the large sequencing depth. The genetic and exposure-history diversity represented was limited by the small number of donors. Compared with non-shared clonotypes, the clonotypes found in all four sorted-subset donors had higher generation probabilities. Sampling was restricted to blood, and TCR repertoires in tissues likely differ from the TCR repertoires found in blood.

From the cysteine up to the phenylalanine, the CDR3 has a length of 14 residues. The sequence is cut down to CDR3 DNA, 42 bases in frame from base 1. V is pruned by 4 bases and J by 5 bases, leaving 7 bases of the junction without a gene match. CDR1 and CDR2 were assigned from the germline V gene as SGHTA and FQGTGA. Regarding this clone: The antigen it binds to is not known. Nothing much larger sits one base from this clone, and base qualities are not available.

The donors were healthy, HIV-negative adults who had no recently reported acute infections or vaccinations. All donors were Caucasian adults living in Nashville, Tennessee, USA. CD4+ T cells were enriched through magnetic negative selection, after which naive cells were positively selected on CD45RA and the remaining negative fraction served as the memory subset. After blood collection by leukapheresis, PBMCs were isolated using Ficoll-Histopaque density gradient centrifugation and then cryopreserved in the vapor phase of liquid nitrogen. Analytical flow cytometry was used to check the purity and quantity of every magnetically sorted T cell population. From each sorted fraction, genomic DNA was isolated and quantified by UV absorbance on a Nanodrop 2000c. Using the deep immunoSEQ assay, TCR CDR3 regions were amplified from genomic DNA by multiplex PCR. For each cell subset, the extracted genomic DNA was distributed evenly across all wells of several immunoSEQ 96-well plates, and each plate served as one replicate. For sorted subsets, approximately 200 ng of genomic DNA, equivalent to tens of thousands of T cell genomes, went into each replicate PCR. The purified libraries were quantified using a Qubit 3.0 fluorometer, sized with a Bioanalyzer 2100, and then quantified again using the KAPA Library Quantification kit. Each immunoSEQ 96-well plate was sequenced on its own single-read 150-cycle Illumina NextSeq 550 flow cell. The authors' pipeline ran thus. Because only junctional sequences without quality scores were contained in the immunoSEQ output, filtering matching that applied to full-length reads could not be performed. Sequences were annotated with PyIR, a Python wrapper for IgBLAST v1.9, and V/J genes and CDR3 were assigned using IMGT germline references. Any read was removed if the V/J assignment was weak (E-value above 1e-6), the CDR3 was missing, or the read contained stop codons, out-of-frame junctions, or ambiguous translated residues. V3J clonotypes were defined as sequences sharing the same inferred V gene, J gene, and CDR3 amino acid sequence. The percentage overlap between two repertoires was calculated by dividing the number of shared unique clonotypes by the size of the smaller repertoire. Three approaches were used to assess repertoire richness: RTK rarefaction, the Chao1 estimator, and Recon v2.1 estimates of unobserved clonotypes. OLGA was used to compute generation probabilities for all TCRbeta clonotypes that the gDNA method yielded from a handful of donors. TCRdb mirrors the immuneACCESS table, restricted to in-frame sequences. Some clones are absent from its copies; in checked studies, under half trace to an unresolved V gene, and the reason for the others is unknown. The DNA was the basis for D and trimming; V, J and clone size are from that table. This sample comprises about 1.1 million clones, approximately 78% of them detected only once. More than 0.55% of the sample lies in the top ten.

The TCR was taken from a man between 18 and 29 years old in good health. Some clones in this sample may be carry-over from other donors' samples. Sequenced material: memory CD4+ T cells from PBMCs. The cell subset or site label corresponds to: CD45RA-negative fraction. The chain joins TRBV7-3 to TRBJ2-5; TRBD2 aligns with 7 central bases. The DNA sequence is as follows: TGTGCCAGCAGCTCCATAGCGGGCGGGGAGACCCAGTACTTC. This gives the protein CASSSIAGGETQYF.